This is a list of T cell receptor beta chains from one sample in a study of CD8 T cells in Susac syndrome. TCRdb used MiXCR to reprocess the immunoSEQ multiplex PCR reads, holding one entry per CDR3 protein. The table records fewer than 85,000 distinct CDR3 sequences, less than 95% of them present only once. Sequencing used CD8+ T cells from PBMCs. The receptors here all came from a human donor with Susac syndrome. CDR3s include the opening cysteine and the closing phenylalanine or tryptophan. A D gene is named only where the DNA matches it firmly. Clone size is stated in some rows and not others, as once, few, many or a class when expanded.

>13|NA|TRBV24-1|few|TRBJ2-3
CATSDSGSGTQYF
TGTGCCACCAGTGATTCAGGGTCAGGCACGCAGTATTTT
>16|NA|TRBV12-3/TRBV12-4|NA|TRBJ2-6
CASSPQLGWGANVLTF
TGTGCCAGCAGCCCGCAATTGGGTTGGGGGGCCAACGTCCTGACTTTC
>13|NA|TRBV27|NA|TRBJ1-2
CASAPGGVNGYTF
TGTGCCAGCGCACCGGGGGGCGTTAATGGCTACACCTTC
>10|NA|TRBV12-3/TRBV12-4|NA|TRBJ2-1
CASSFHEQFF
TGTGCCAGCAGTTTCCATGAGCAGTTCTTC
>12|NA|TRBV27|NA|TRBJ2-7
CASSFGAGEQYF
NA
>11|NA|TRBV5-1|NA|TRBJ2-2
CASASSRELFF
TGCGCCAGCGCCTCATCGAGGGAGCTGTTTTTT
>10|TRBD2|TRBV2|NA|TRBJ2-1
CASDAGVQFF
TGTGCCAGCGACGCGGGGGTACAGTTCTTC
>14|TRBD2|TRBV4-3|NA|TRBJ2-7
CASSQGTSGYEQYF
TGCGCCAGCAGCCAAGGAACTAGCGGCTACGAGCAGTACTTC
>12|NA|TRBV7-9|once|TRBJ2-2
CASTGTYGELFF
TGTGCCAGCACCGGGACTTACGGGGAGCTGTTTTTT
>12|NA|TRBV12-3/TRBV12-4|NA|TRBJ1-2
CASSRGVHGYTF
TGTGCCAGCAGCAGGGGTGTCCACGGCTACACCTTC
>16|NA|TRBV28|NA|TRBJ1-5
CASSHRPPRGNQPQHF
TGTGCCAGCAGCCACAGGCCACCTAGAGGGAATCAGCCCCAGCATTTT
>14|NA|TRBV6-5|NA|TRBJ1-1
CASRNGEMNTEAFF
TGTGCCAGCAGGAACGGGGAAATGAACACTGAAGCTTTCTTT
>15|NA|TRBV5-1|NA|TRBJ2-5
CASSYWSSRGETQYF
TGCGCCAGCAGCTATTGGTCCTCTAGGGGGGAGACCCAGTACTTC
>10|NA|TRBV12-3/TRBV12-4|NA|TRBJ2-5
CASAGETQYF
TGTGCCAGCGCAGGAGAGACCCAGTACTTC
>16|TRBD2|TRBV9|NA|TRBJ2-2
CASSVGSRGGPGELFF
TGTGCCAGCAGCGTAGGTTCCCGGGGAGGGCCCGGGGAGCTGTTTTTT
>15|NA|TRBV19|once|TRBJ1-4
CASSIDPRRNEKLFF
TGTGCCAGTAGTATAGATCCCCGACGTAATGAAAAACTGTTTTTT
>15|NA|TRBV20-1|NA|TRBJ2-7
CSARDSVAGTYEQYF
TGCAGTGCTAGAGATTCGGTGGCAGGGACCTACGAGCAGTACTTC
>13|NA|TRBV29-1|NA|TRBJ1-1
CSVEGLALPEAFF
TGCAGCGTTGAAGGGTTGGCCCTCCCAGAAGCTTTCTTT
>15|NA|TRBV18|once|TRBJ2-7
CASSPGGGSTYEQYF
TGTGCCAGCTCACCGGGGGGGGGCTCGACCTACGAGCAGTACTTC
>12|NA|TRBV12-3/TRBV12-4|NA|TRBJ2-5
CASSFSSETQYF
TGTGCCAGCAGTTTCTCAAGTGAGACCCAGTACTTC
>16|NA|TRBV5-1|NA|TRBJ2-1
CASSLAAGLVYNEQFF
TGCGCCAGCAGCTTGGCGGCGGGACTGGTTTACAATGAGCAGTTCTTC
>17|NA|TRBV7-9|NA|TRBJ2-1
CASSWGGLSPAYNEQFF
TGTGCCAGCAGCTGGGGGGGCCTGAGCCCCGCCTACAATGAGCAGTTCTTC
>13|NA|TRBV12-3/TRBV12-4|NA|TRBJ1-3
CASTAGGGDTIYF
TGTGCCAGCACCGCCGGTGGGGGAGACACCATATATTTT
>14|NA|TRBV27|NA|TRBJ2-7
CASNSGGFSYEQYF
TGTGCCAGCAATTCGGGGGGCTTCTCCTACGAGCAGTACTTC
>15|NA|TRBV20-1|NA|TRBJ1-5
CSAATRSIGDQPQHF
TGCAGTGCTGCCACCAGGAGTATAGGGGATCAGCCCCAGCATTTT
>12|TRBD1|TRBV5-8|NA|TRBJ2-4
CASSPGTEIQYF
TGTGCCAGCAGTCCCGGGACAGAAATTCAGTACTTC
>11|NA|TRBV28|NA|TRBJ1-5
CASGNNQPQHF
TGTGCCAGTGGGAACAATCAGCCCCAGCATTTT
>15|TRBD1|TRBV30|NA|TRBJ1-1
CAWSPPDRMNTEAFF
TGTGCCTGGAGCCCCCCGGACAGGATGAACACTGAAGCTTTCTTT
>14|NA|TRBV30|NA|TRBJ1-3
CAWRYRGKADTIYF
TGTGCCTGGAGGTACCGGGGGAAGGCGGACACCATATATTTT
>15|TRBD1|TRBV14|NA|TRBJ1-1
CASSKPDRASTEAFF
TGTGCCAGCAGCAAACCGGACAGGGCGAGCACTGAAGCTTTCTTT
>15|TRBD2|TRBV7-8|NA|TRBJ2-3
CASSLRRTRADTQYF
TGTGCCAGCAGCTTAAGAAGGACTAGGGCAGATACGCAGTATTTT
>14|TRBD1|TRBV9|NA|TRBJ1-1
CASTPGGIGTEAFF
TGTGCCAGCACCCCAGGGGGCATCGGCACTGAAGCTTTCTTT
>14|NA|TRBV27|NA|TRBJ2-7
CASSLAATEYEQYF
TGTGCCAGCAGTTTAGCTGCGACAGAATACGAGCAGTACTTC
>12|NA|TRBV30|NA|TRBJ1-5
CAWSGRNQPQHF
TGTGCCTGGAGTGGGCGTAATCAGCCCCAGCATTTT
>15|NA|TRBV6-4|once|TRBJ2-3
CASSDRALGRDTQYF
TGTGCCAGCAGTGACAGGGCCCTCGGAAGGGATACGCAGTATTTT
>14|NA|TRBV30|once|TRBJ1-1
CAWKEGHSNTEAFF
TGTGCCTGGAAGGAGGGGCATTCGAACACTGAAGCTTTCTTT
>15|NA|TRBV20-1|NA|TRBJ1-2
CSAGNSPGGNYGYTF
TGCAGTGCTGGGAACAGCCCCGGTGGTAACTATGGCTACACCTTC
>14|TRBD1|TRBV6-5|once|TRBJ2-7
CASSYSGQAGEQYF
TGTGCCAGCAGTTATTCTGGACAGGCTGGCGAGCAGTACTTC
>15|TRBD1|TRBV7-9|NA|TRBJ2-2
CASSLWTGPTGELFF
TGTGCCAGCAGCCTTTGGACAGGGCCCACCGGGGAGCTGTTTTTT
>15|NA|TRBV20-1|NA|TRBJ1-1
CSARAPLSAGPEAFF
TGCAGTGCTAGAGCCCCCCTCTCGGCAGGGCCTGAAGCTTTCTTT
>16|TRBD2|TRBV9|NA|TRBJ2-7
CASSPAGGGGSYEQYF
TGTGCCAGCAGCCCCGCGGGGGGGGGAGGATCCTACGAGCAGTACTTC
>15|NA|TRBV7-8|NA|TRBJ2-7
CASSLVPQGRYEQYF
TGTGCCAGCAGCTTAGTCCCACAGGGAAGGTACGAGCAGTACTTC
>15|NA|TRBV6-5|NA|TRBJ2-3
CASSYSSSPPDTQYF
TGTGCCAGCAGTTACTCGAGCAGTCCCCCGGATACGCAGTATTTT